Listed here are 19 T cell receptor beta chains from one sample, sequenced in a study of T cell changes during pregnancy in multiple sclerosis. The table came from immunoSEQ multiplex PCR; TCRdb's copy has only in-frame clones and leaves some out. This sample has tens of thousands of clones, with 92% found just once. Material: peripheral blood, obtained after pregnancy. These receptors came from a female donor with multiple sclerosis, enrolled in a pregnancy study.

This clone was seen just once. The V call is TRBV10-3, the J call TRBJ2-7; no definite D call. Germline V CDR1 and CDR2: ENHRY, SYGVKD. V lost 0 bases and J lost 0, with 9 bases in between. The CDR3 is made up of 15 amino acids. This chain's CDR3 is CAISESDLSSYEQYF. The CDR3, as DNA: TGTGCCATCAGTGAGTCAGACTTAAGCTCCTACGAGCAGTACTTC.

This chain connects TRBV7-3 to TRBJ2-3; TRBD2 aligns across 7 bases. The CDR3 is 17 residues long. V lost 1 base, J lost 1 base, and 8 bases stayed unmatched. Germline CDR1 reads SGHTA; CDR2 reads FQGTGA. The CDR3 bases are TGTGCCAGCAGCTTAAATTCCGCTAGCGGAGGCACAGATACGCAGTATTTT. It is translated as CASSLNSASGGTDTQYF.

This sequence joins TRBV19 and TRBJ1-2, with TRBD1 as a possible D gene (6 bases). CDR3 length equals 14 residues. V was trimmed by 3 bases and J by 2 bases, leaving 10 bases between them. Germline V gene sequence: CDR1 LNHDA, CDR2 SQIVND (reference sequence). The CDR3 coding sequence is TGTGCCAGTAGTATCCCGGGGGGCAACTATGGCTACACCTTC. Its protein product is CASSIPGGNYGYTF.

This clone has a single count. The chain uses TRBV19 and TRBJ2-5, with D possibly TRBD2 on 5 matching bases. Germline V gene sequence: CDR1 LNHDA, CDR2 SQIVND (reference sequence). The CDR3 spans 14 residues. V was shortened by 2 bases and J by 1 base, with 8 bases between the two germline ends. CDR3 DNA sequence: TGTGCCAGTAGTATACGGGGTACCCAAGAGACCCAGTACTTC. Amino acids: CASSIRGTQETQYF.

DNA for the CDR3: TGTGCCAGCAGTCTTGATCGGGGAGACTACGAGCAGTACTTC. Translating gives CASSLDRGDYEQYF. The rearrangement links TRBV28 to TRBJ2-7; perhaps TRBD2 as D (5 bases). CDR3 size: 14 residues. Per the germline V gene, CDR1 is MDHEN and CDR2 is SYDVKM. Trimming cost V 5 bases and J 3 bases, with 14 bases left between them.

DNA of the CDR3: TGTGCCAGCAGTGCTTCCTACACAGGGAGTAATTACGAGCAGTACTTC. Its protein product is CASSASYTGSNYEQYF. The chain combines TRBV6-1 with TRBJ2-7, with D perhaps matching TRBD1 (6 bases). The CDR3 consists of 16 residues. The V gene lost 4 bases and the J gene lost 4 bases, with 20 bases spanning the gap. Germline lookup yields CDR1 MNHNS and CDR2 SASEGT.

CDR3 loop: CASSAAGQGFTGELFF. Here the CDR3 DNA reads TGTGCCAGCAGTGCAGCGGGACAGGGTTTCACCGGGGAGCTGTTTTTT. V and J are TRBV6-1 and TRBJ2-2; 9 bases align to TRBD1. With 4 bases clipped from V and 4 bases from J, the junction kept 7 bases outside the gene matches. Looked up from germline, CDR1 is MNHNS and CDR2 is SASEGT. The CDR3 spans 16 residues.

The chain combines TRBV30 with TRBJ2-7, with D possibly being TRBD2 (5 bases). With 0 bases removed from V and 2 bases from J, the gap between germline ends came to 8 bases. This CDR3 comprises 13 residues. The V gene's germline CDR1 is GTSNPN and CDR2 SVGIG (reference sequence). CDR3 sequence reads: CAWSVAATYEQYF. The CDR3, as DNA: TGTGCCTGGAGTGTAGCGGCCACCTACGAGCAGTACTTC. The full variable domain, in which reference TRBV30 and TRBJ2-7 provide the parts outside the CDR3, is SQTIHQWPATLVQPVGSPLSLECTVEGTSNPNLYWYRQAAGRGLQLLFYSVGIGQISSEVPQNLSASRPQDRQFILSSKKLLLSDSGFYLCAWSVAATYEQYFGPGTRLTVT.

DNA for the CDR3: TGTGCCAGCAGCGTAGGTCTGACAGGGGCTTACGAGCAGTACTTC. Translation: CASSVGLTGAYEQYF. The V gene is TRBV9, the J gene TRBJ2-7; TRBD1 matches at 8 bases. Germline V gives CDR1 SGDLS, CDR2 YYNGEE. CDR3 length equals 15 residues. V shed 0 bases and J 4 bases; nucleotides not matched to a gene: 6.

The V call is TRBV6-5, the J call TRBJ1-6, with a weak D call TRBD1 (5 bases). The germline V and J ends were trimmed by 5 bases and 7 bases, with 12 bases remaining between them. Germline V lookup: CDR1 MNHEY, CDR2 SVGAGI. The CDR3 spans 14 residues. This CDR3 is CASSPTARNSPLHF. CDR3 DNA sequence: TGTGCCAGCAGTCCGACAGCTCGGAATTCACCCCTCCACTTT.

The chain carries TRBV28 and TRBJ2-6, with a tentative D call TRBD1 (5 bases). Trimming removed 5 bases from V and 0 bases from J, with 8 bases in between. The CDR3 totals 15 residues. Germline CDR1 reads MDHEN; CDR2 reads SYDVKM. The CDR3 is CASSRDSSGANVLTF. Written as DNA, the CDR3 is TGTGCCAGCAGTCGAGACAGCTCTGGGGCCAACGTCCTGACTTTC.

Regarding this clone: No conserved phenylalanine or tryptophan is present at the end of the CDR3, so a read error is the likely explanation. Because the CDR3's place on the DNA is in doubt, the DNA is left out and the CDR3 is given as listed by TCRdb. The chain joins TRBV18 to TRBJ1-1; the table's TRBD1 call for D was not verified on the DNA. Counting both end residues, the CDR3 totals 12 amino acids. The germline V gene has CDR1 KGHSH and CDR2 LQKENI. This CDR3 reads CASSPTTGSPFI.

The rearrangement joins TRBV5-1 to TRBJ2-1; D remains ambiguous. Germline V gene sequence: CDR1 SGHRS, CDR2 YFSETQ. The CDR3 length is 14 residues. Trimming took off 1 base at V and 6 bases at J, with 11 bases between the two ends. CDR3 sequence (DNA): TGCGCCAGCAGCTTGCTGGTTGTCAGCAATGAGCAGTTCTTC. As protein: CASSLLVVSNEQFF.

This rearrangement joins TRBV4-1 to TRBJ2-4; 12 nucleotides line up with TRBD2. V shed 4 bases, J shed 6 bases, and the junction held 10 bases outside the gene matches. The germline gives CDR1 MGHRA, CDR2 YSYEKL. This CDR3 is built from 17 residues. The CDR3 bases are TGCGCCAGCAGCCCCCGCTCTCTAGCGGGAGGGTTAAACATTCAGTACTTC. Translation gives CASSPRSLAGGLNIQYF.

The rearrangement links TRBV7-9 to TRBJ2-3, with TRBD2 matching 11 bases. The ends lost 3 bases at V and 1 base at J; junction bases unmatched: 6. The CDR3 is 17 residues long. CDR1 is SEHNR, CDR2 FQNEAQ, per germline (reference sequence). The CDR3 nucleotides read TGTGCCAGCAGCTTTAGCGGGAGGGCCTTCGGCACAGATACGCAGTATTTT. It translates to CASSFSGRAFGTDTQYF.

The count of this clone is one. The chain uses TRBV6-5 and TRBJ2-1; 10 bases line up with TRBD2. After removal of 1 base from V and 4 bases from J, the junction contained 1 base not matched to a gene. The CDR3 totals 15 residues. Looked up from germline, CDR1 is MNHEY and CDR2 is SVGAGI. The CDR3 reads CASSYWTSGYNEQFF. Here the CDR3 DNA reads TGTGCCAGCAGTTACTGGACTAGCGGTTACAATGAGCAGTTCTTC.

The chain joins TRBV5-4 to TRBJ1-1; the match to TRBD1 covers 7 bases. V gave up 0 bases and J gave up 11 bases; unmatched junction bases: 7. This CDR3 has 13 amino acids. Per germline, CDR1 SGHNT and CDR2 YYREEE (reference sequence). CDR3 protein: CASSLDLGQLAFF. DNA for the CDR3: TGTGCCAGCAGCTTGGACTTGGGACAGCTGGCTTTCTTT.

This sequence joins TRBV12-5 and TRBJ2-1, with a tentative D call TRBD2 (6 bases). The V end was cut by 7 bases, the J end by 6 bases, with 16 bases between. CDR3 size: 14 residues. The germline V gene has CDR1 LGHNT and CDR2 FRNRAP. The CDR3 nucleotides read TGTGCTAGTGCCGTCGACGGGAGCCGCAATGAGCAGTTCTTC. Its translation is CASAVDGSRNEQFF.

V usage is TRBV4-3 and J usage is TRBJ2-1; maybe TRBD2 (5 bases). The CDR3 length is 13 residues. V dropped 0 bases and J dropped 8 bases, with 8 bases sitting between them. Germline CDR1 is LGHNA and CDR2 is YSLEER. As DNA, the CDR3 is TGCGCCAGCAGCCAAGATCCCGGGGATGAGCAGTTCTTC. It encodes CASSQDPGDEQFF.